A single TCR beta chain is shown here with its context. These data belong to a study of blood T cell repertoires in COVID-19. In the original analysis: How many nucleated cells were present was estimated from reference gene primer amplification. Clones were sequenced by immunoSEQ multiplex PCR, and TCRdb holds only the in-frame ones, with some missing. V, J and clone size are those of that table, while D and trimming were read from the DNA. The sample records some 73,000 clones, about 70% being singletons. The sequencing input was peripheral blood. This TCR was sampled from a man in his fifties or sixties with acute or convalescent COVID-19.

CDR3 sequence reads: CASSPDRGRGYSDTQYF. CDR3 nucleotide sequence: TGTGCCAGCTCACCCGACAGGGGGCGTGGGTATTCAGATACGCAGTATTTT. The chain joins TRBV18 to TRBJ2-3; TRBD1 matches 10 bases. Looked up from germline, CDR1 is KGHSH and CDR2 is LQKENI. V dropped 3 bases and J dropped 4; count of bases not matched to a gene: 10. The CDR3 is 17 residues long.